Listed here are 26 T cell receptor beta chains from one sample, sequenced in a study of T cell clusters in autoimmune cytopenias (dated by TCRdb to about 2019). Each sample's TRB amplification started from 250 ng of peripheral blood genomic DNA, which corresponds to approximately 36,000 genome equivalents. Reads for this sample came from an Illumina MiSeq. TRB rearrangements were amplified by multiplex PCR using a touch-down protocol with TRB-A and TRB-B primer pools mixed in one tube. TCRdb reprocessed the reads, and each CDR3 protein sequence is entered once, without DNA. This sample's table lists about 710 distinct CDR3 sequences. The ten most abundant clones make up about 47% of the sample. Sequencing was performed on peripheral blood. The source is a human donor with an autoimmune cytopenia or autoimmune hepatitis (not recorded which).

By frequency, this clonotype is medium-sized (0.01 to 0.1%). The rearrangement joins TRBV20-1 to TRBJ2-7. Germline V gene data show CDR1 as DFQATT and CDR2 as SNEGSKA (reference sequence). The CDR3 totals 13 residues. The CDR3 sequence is CSARDSLLYEQYF.

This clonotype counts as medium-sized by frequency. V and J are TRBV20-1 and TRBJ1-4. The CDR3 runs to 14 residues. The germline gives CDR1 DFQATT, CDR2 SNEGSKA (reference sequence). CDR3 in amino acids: CSAAGGGTNEKLFF.

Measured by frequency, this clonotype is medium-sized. The CDR3 spells CASSLAVSLYTEAFF. This chain links TRBV5-1 with TRBJ1-1. Germline V gene sequence: CDR1 SGHRS, CDR2 YFSETQ. CDR3 size: 15 residues. The full variable domain, with the rest looked up from reference TRBV5-1 and TRBJ1-1, is KAGVTQTPRYLIKTRGQQVTLSCSPISGHRSVSWYQQTPGQGLQFLFEYFSETQRNKGNFPGRFSGRQFSNSRSEMNVSTLELGDSALYLCASSLAVSLYTEAFFGQGTRLTVV.

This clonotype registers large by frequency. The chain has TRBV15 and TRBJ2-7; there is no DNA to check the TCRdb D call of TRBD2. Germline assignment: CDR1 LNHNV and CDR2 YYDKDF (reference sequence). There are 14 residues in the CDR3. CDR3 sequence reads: CATSSQLAGYEQYF.

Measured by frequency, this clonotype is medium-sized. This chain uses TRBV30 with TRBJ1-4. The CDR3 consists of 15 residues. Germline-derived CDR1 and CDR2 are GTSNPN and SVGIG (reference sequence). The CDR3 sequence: CAWGPSWSGNEKLFF.

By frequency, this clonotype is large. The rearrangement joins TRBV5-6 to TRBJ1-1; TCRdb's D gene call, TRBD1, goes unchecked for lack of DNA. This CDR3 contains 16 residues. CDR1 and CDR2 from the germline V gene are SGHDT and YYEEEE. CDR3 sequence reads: CASSGRLGRRDTEAFF.

CDR3: CASSSPRDEQFF. This rearrangement joins TRBV28 to TRBJ2-1; TCRdb's D call of TRBD1 is untestable without DNA. The CDR3 is 12 residues long. Per germline, CDR1 MDHEN and CDR2 SYDVKM.

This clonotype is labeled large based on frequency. This chain's CDR3 is CASSLGWGTHGYTF. This chain uses TRBV5-6 with TRBJ1-2. The CDR3 sequence is 14 residues long. Looked up from germline, CDR1 is SGHDT and CDR2 is YYEEEE.

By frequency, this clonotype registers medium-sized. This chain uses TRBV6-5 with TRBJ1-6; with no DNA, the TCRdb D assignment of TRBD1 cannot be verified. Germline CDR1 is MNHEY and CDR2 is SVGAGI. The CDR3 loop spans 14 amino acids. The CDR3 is CASRTGTGNSPLHF.

The CDR3 region is CASSLGIGGIQETQYF. The genes are TRBV6-6 and TRBJ2-5; TCRdb reports TRBD1, a call that lacks DNA to check it against. Germline V gene sequence: CDR1 MNHNY, CDR2 SVGAGI (reference sequence). This CDR3 region has 16 residues.

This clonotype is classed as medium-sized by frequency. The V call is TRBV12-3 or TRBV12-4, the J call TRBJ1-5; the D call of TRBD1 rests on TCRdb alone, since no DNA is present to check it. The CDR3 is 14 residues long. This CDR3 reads CASSMTEYNQPQHF.

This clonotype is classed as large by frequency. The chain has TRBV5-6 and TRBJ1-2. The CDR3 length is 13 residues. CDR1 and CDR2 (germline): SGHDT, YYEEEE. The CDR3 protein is CASSPGRAYGYTF.

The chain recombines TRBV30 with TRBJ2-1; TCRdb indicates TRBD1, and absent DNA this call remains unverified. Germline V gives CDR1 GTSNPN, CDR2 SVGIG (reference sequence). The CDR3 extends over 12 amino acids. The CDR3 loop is CAWSRNPPEQFF.

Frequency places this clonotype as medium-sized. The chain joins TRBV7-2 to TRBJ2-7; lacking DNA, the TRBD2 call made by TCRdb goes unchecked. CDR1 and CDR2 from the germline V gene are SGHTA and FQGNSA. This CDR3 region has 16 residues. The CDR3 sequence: CASSLGGLAGVYEQYF.

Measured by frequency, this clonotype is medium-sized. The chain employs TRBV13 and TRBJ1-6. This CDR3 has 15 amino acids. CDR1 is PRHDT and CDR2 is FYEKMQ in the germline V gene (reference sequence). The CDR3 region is CASRTAGAYNSPLHF.

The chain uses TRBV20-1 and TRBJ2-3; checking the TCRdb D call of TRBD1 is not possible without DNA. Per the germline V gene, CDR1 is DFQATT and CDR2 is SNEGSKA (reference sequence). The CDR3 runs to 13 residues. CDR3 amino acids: CSASFPGGDTQYF.

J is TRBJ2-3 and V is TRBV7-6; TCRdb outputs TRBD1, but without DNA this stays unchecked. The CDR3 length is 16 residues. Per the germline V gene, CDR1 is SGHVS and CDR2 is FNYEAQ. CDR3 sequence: CASSPAGTGKRDTQYF.

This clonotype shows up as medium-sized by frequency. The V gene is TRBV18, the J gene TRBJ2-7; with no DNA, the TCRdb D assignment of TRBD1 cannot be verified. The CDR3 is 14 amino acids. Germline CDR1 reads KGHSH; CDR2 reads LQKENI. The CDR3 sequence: CASSPGTANYEQYF.

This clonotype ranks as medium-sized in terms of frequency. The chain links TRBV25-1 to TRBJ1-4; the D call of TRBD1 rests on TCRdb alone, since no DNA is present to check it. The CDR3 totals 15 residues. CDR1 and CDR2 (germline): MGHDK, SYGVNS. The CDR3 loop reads CASSPEWAFGEKLFF.

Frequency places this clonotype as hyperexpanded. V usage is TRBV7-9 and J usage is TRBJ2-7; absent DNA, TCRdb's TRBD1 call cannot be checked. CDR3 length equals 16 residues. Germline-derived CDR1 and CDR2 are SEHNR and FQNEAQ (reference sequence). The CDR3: CASSPPSFGTAYEQYF.

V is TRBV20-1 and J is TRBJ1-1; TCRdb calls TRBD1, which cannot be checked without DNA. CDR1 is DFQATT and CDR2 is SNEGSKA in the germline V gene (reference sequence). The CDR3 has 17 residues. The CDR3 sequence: CSARDWGREIMNTEAFF.

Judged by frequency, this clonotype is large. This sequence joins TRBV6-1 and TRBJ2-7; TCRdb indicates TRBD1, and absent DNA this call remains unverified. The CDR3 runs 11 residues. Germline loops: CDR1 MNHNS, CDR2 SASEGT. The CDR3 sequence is CAVGAVREQYF.

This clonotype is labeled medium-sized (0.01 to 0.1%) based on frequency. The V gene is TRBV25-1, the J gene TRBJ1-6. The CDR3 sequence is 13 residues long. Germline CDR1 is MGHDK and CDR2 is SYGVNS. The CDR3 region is CASSDGRNSPLHF.

The CDR3 here is CASSPLGRSMDTEAFF. V gene TRBV9 combines with J gene TRBJ1-1; TCRdb indicates TRBD1, and absent DNA this call remains unverified. The CDR3 length is 16 residues. Per the germline V gene, CDR1 is SGDLS and CDR2 is YYNGEE.

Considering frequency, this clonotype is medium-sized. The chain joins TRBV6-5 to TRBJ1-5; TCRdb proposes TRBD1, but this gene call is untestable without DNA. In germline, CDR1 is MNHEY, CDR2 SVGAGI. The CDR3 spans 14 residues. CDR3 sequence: CASSTGQGGQPQHF.

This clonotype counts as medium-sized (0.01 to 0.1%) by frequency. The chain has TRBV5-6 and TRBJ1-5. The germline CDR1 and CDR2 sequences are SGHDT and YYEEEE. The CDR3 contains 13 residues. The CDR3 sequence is CASSLAINQPQHF.